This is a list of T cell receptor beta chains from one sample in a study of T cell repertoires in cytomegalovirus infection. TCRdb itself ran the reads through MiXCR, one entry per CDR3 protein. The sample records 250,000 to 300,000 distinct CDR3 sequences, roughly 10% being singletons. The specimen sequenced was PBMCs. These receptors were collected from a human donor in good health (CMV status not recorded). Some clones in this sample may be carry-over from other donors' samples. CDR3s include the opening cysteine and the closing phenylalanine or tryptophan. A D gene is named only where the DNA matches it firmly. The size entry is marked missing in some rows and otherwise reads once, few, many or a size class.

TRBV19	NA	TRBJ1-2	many	TGTGCCAGTAGTATAGAAACCGTTGTCCGGGATGGCTACACCTTC	CASSIETVVRDGYTF
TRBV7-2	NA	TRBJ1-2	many	TGTGCCAGCAGCTTAGAACGTACTTCAGTCGGCTACACCTTC	CASSLERTSVGYTF
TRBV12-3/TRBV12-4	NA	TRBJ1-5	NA	TGTGCCAGCACCCTGCAGGGGCAGCCCCAGCATTTT	CASTLQGQPQHF
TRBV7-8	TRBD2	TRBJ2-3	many	TGTGCCAGCAGCTTAGCCGGGACTAGCGGGAGGGGGACAGATACGCAGTATTTT	CASSLAGTSGRGTDTQYF
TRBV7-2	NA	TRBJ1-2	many	TGTGCCAGCATGACACAGGGAGGAGATGGCTACACCTTC	CASMTQGGDGYTF
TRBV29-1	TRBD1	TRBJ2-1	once	TGCAGCGTTCACAGAGACAGGGGCAATGAGCAGTTCTTC	CSVHRDRGNEQFF
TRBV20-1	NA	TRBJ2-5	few	TGCAGTGCCCGGGGAAATCCAGAGACCCAGTACTTC	CSARGNPETQYF
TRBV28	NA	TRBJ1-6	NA	TGTGCCAGCAGTTCTGCCGGAACTTATAATTCACCCCTCCACTTT	CASSSAGTYNSPLHF
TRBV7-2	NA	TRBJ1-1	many	TGTGCCAGCAGCCCCTCGCTGCGGGTAAACACTGAAGCTTTCTTT	CASSPSLRVNTEAFF
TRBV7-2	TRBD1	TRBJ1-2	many	TGTGCCAGCAGCTTAGTAGGGACAGAACCTAACTATGGCTACACCTTC	CASSLVGTEPNYGYTF
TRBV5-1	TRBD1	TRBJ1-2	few	TGCGCCAGCGGGGGACAGGGTCATGATGGCTACACCTTC	CASGGQGHDGYTF
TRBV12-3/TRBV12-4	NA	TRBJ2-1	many	TGTGCCAGCAGTTTACGAGCAGGGATCTCCTACAATGAGCAGTTCTTC	CASSLRAGISYNEQFF
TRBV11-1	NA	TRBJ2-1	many	TGTGCCAGCAGCCGCCTGGCCAATGAGCAGTTCTTC	CASSRLANEQFF
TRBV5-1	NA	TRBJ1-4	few	TGCGCCAGCAGCTTGGTGGATAGACATGAAAAACTGTTTTTT	CASSLVDRHEKLFF
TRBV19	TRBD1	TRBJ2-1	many	TGTGCCAGTGGGCAGGGGGCGCGCTACAATGAGCAGTTCTTC	CASGQGARYNEQFF
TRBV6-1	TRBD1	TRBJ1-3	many	TGTGCCAGCAGGAGACAGGGGACTGGAAACACCATATATTTT	CASRRQGTGNTIYF
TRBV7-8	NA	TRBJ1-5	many	TGTGCCAGCAGCCTAGGGACCGCGATCAATCAGCCCCAGCATTTT	CASSLGTAINQPQHF
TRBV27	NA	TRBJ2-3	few	TGTGCCAGCAGTTTTCTTGGAGGTGGCCGGCCCTTCACAGATACGCAGTATTTT	CASSFLGGGRPFTDTQYF
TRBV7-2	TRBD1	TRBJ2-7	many	TGTGCCAGCAGCCCGGGACAGGTATCCTACGAGCAGTACTTC	CASSPGQVSYEQYF
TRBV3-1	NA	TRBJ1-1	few	TGTGCCAGCAGCAGGACTGACGAAGCTTTCTTT	CASSRTDEAFF
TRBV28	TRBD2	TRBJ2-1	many	TGTGCCAGCAGTTTACCCTGGACTAGCGGATTATACAATGAGCAGTTCTTC	CASSLPWTSGLYNEQFF
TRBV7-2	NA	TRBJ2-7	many	TGTGCCAGCAGCCCGGGACATACTACCTACGAGCAGTACTTC	CASSPGHTTYEQYF
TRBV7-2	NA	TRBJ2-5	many	TGTGCCAGCAGCTTAACCAGGCGCGAGACCCAGTACTTC	CASSLTRRETQYF
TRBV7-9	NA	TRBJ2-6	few	TGTGCCAGCAGCGTTGGCGTCCTGACTTTC	CASSVGVLTF
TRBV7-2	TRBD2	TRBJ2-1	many	TGTGCCAGCAGCTTACTTAGGACTAGCGGGTACAATGAGCAGTTCTTC	CASSLLRTSGYNEQFF
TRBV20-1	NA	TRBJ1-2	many	TGCAGTGCTCCAACACCGGAGGGGGTCTATGGCTACACCTTC	CSAPTPEGVYGYTF
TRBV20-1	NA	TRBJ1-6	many	TGCAGTGCTAGTCGGGGGGACTCCTATAATTCACCCCTCCACTTT	CSASRGDSYNSPLHF
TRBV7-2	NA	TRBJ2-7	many	TGTGCCAGCAGCTTTGGCTCCTACGAGCAGTACTTC	CASSFGSYEQYF
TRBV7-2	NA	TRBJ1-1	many	TGTGCCAGCAGCTTACTTAGATGGGGGTTTCCCACTGAAGCTTTCTTT	CASSLLRWGFPTEAFF
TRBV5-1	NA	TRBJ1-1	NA	TGCGCCAGCAGCTTGGGAGCTGGTCGGGGGACACGGAGGATGAACACTGAAGCTTTCTTT	CASSLGAGRGTRRMNTEAFF
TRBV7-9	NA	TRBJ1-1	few	TGTGCCAGCAGCCTGGGGGTGATGACTGAAGCTTTCTTT	CASSLGVMTEAFF
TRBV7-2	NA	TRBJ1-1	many	TGTGCCAGCAGCGGACAGATGCTCACTGAAGCTTTCTTT	CASSGQMLTEAFF
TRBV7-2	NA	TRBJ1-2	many	TGTGCCAGCGCGTCGACAGATAACTATGGCTACACCTTC	CASASTDNYGYTF
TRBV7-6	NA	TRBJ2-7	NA	TGTGCCAGCAGCTTAGCAGCTGGCGCCCGGCTGTACGAGCAGTACTTC	CASSLAAGARLYEQYF
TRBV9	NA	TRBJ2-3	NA	TGTGCCAGCAGCGTAAATCCAAAAGATACGCAGTATTTT	CASSVNPKDTQYF
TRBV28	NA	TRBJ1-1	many	TGTGCCAGCAGTTTACGTCGAGAAGCTTTCTTT	CASSLRREAFF
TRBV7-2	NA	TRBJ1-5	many	TGTGCCAGCAGCTTAGACTCTGGGGGAAATCAGCCCCAGCATTTT	CASSLDSGGNQPQHF
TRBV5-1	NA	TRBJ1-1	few	TGCGCCAGCAGCTTGACGGACACTAGCATGAACACTGAAGCTTTCTTT	CASSLTDTSMNTEAFF